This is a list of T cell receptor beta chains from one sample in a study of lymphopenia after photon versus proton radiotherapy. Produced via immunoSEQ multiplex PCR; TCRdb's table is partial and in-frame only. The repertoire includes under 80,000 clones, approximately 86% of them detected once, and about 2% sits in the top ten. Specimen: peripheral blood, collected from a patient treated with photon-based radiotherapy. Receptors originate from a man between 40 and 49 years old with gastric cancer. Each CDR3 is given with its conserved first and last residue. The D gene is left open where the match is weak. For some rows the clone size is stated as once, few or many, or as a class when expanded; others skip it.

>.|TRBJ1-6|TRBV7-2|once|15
CASTFGQNYNSPLHF
TGTGCCAGCACCTTCGGACAGAACTATAATTCACCCCTCCACTTT
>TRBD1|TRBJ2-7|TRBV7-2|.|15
CASSPPDTGDHEQYF
TGTGCCAGCAGCCCCCCGGACACAGGGGACCACGAGCAGTACTTC
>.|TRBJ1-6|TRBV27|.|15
CASRYGGINNSPLHF
TGTGCCAGCAGGTACGGCGGAATAAATAATTCACCCCTCCACTTT
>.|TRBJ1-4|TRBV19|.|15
CASSPRRPEGEKLFF
TGTGCCAGTAGTCCTAGGCGCCCAGAGGGCGAAAAACTGTTTTTT
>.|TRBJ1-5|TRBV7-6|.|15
CASSLEQGWGQPQHF
TGTGCCAGCAGCTTAGAGCAGGGTTGGGGTCAGCCCCAGCATTTT
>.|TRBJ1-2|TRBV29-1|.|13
CSATLDSLGGYTF
TGCAGCGCAACCCTCGACAGCCTAGGGGGCTACACCTTC
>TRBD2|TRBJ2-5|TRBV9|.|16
CASSAGAGGHQETQYF
TGTGCCAGCAGCGCTGGAGCGGGGGGCCACCAAGAGACCCAGTACTTC
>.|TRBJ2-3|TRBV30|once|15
CAWSRDTKSTDTQYF
TGTGCCTGGAGCCGGGACACTAAAAGCACAGATACGCAGTATTTT
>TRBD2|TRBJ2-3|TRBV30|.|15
CAWSGLAGARDTQYF
TGTGCCTGGAGTGGTCTAGCGGGGGCCAGAGATACGCAGTATTTT
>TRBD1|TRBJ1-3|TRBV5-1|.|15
CASSRTGGGENTIYF
TGCGCCAGCAGCCGGACAGGGGGCGGCGAAAACACCATATATTTT
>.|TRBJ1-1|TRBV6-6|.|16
CASSYSRGGGNTEAFF
TGTGCCAGCAGTTACTCGCGGGGGGGAGGGAACACTGAAGCTTTCTTT
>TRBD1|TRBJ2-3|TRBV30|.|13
CAWSVGQGDTQYF
TGTGCCTGGAGTGTAGGACAGGGGGATACGCAGTATTTT
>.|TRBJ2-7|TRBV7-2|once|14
CASSLYGAGDEQYF
TGTGCCAGCAGCTTGTACGGGGCCGGGGACGAGCAGTACTTC
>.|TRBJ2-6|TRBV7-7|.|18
CASSRPIVPQSRANVLTF
TGTGCCAGCAGCAGACCAATAGTGCCACAAAGTCGGGCCAACGTCCTGACTTTC
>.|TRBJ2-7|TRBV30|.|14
CAWSVSRGRYEQYF
TGTGCCTGGAGTGTCAGTCGGGGTCGCTACGAGCAGTACTTC
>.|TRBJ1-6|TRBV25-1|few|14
CASIGGANNSPLHF
TGTGCCAGCATCGGGGGGGCGAATAATTCACCCCTCCACTTT
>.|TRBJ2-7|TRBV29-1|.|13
CSVQFGGRYEQYF
TGCAGCGTTCAATTTGGGGGGCGCTACGAGCAGTACTTC
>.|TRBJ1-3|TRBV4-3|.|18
CASSQDLLRQGSGNTIYF
TGCGCCAGCAGCCAAGATCTCTTACGGCAGGGGTCTGGAAACACCATATATTTT
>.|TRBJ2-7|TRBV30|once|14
CAWSRHRAYGEQYF
TGTGCCTGGAGTAGGCACAGGGCGTATGGCGAGCAGTACTTC
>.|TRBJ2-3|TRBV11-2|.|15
CASSFRGAGTDTQYF
TGTGCCAGCAGCTTTCGGGGGGCGGGCACAGATACGCAGTATTTT
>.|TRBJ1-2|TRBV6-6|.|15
CASSYLLDPGRGYTF
TGTGCCAGCAGTTACCTATTGGACCCGGGTCGTGGCTACACCTTC
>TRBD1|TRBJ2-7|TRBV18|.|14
CASSRQGSSYEQYF
TGTGCCAGCTCACGACAGGGATCTTCCTACGAGCAGTACTTC
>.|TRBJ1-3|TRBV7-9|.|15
CASSLYPEAGNTIYF
TGTGCCAGCAGCTTATATCCGGAGGCTGGAAACACCATATATTTT
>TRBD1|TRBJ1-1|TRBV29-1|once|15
CSAEPGQSYYTEAFF
TGCAGCGCCGAACCGGGACAGTCGTATTACACTGAAGCTTTCTTT
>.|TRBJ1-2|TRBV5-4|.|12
CASSSNSDGYTF
TGTGCCAGCAGCTCTAACAGCGATGGCTACACCTTC
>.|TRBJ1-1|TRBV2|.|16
CASSETARGVATEAFF
TGTGCCAGCAGTGAGACTGCTAGGGGGGTGGCGACTGAAGCTTTCTTT
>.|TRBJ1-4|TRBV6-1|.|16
CASSEYGTRSNEKLFF
TGTGCCAGCAGTGAATACGGGACAAGATCTAATGAAAAACTGTTTTTT
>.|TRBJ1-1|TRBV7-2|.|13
CASSLAEGTEAFF
TGTGCCAGCAGCTTAGCCGAGGGGACTGAAGCTTTCTTT
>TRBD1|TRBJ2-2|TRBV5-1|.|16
CASHPDRGLGTGELFF
TGCGCCAGCCACCCAGACAGGGGTTTAGGCACCGGGGAGCTGTTTTTT
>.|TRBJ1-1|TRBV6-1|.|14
CASSEAPGAGVAFF
TGTGCCAGCAGTGAAGCGCCCGGGGCCGGGGTGGCTTTCTTT
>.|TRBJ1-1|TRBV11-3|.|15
CASSSRQSMNTEAFF
TGTGCCAGCAGCTCTAGACAGTCCATGAACACTGAAGCTTTCTTT
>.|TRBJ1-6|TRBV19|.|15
CAISSHTGPNSPLHF
TGTGCCATAAGTAGTCATACAGGACCAAATTCACCCCTCCACTTT
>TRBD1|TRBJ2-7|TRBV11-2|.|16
CASSISGTGVGYEQYF
TGTGCCAGCAGCATCTCCGGGACAGGGGTCGGGTACGAGCAGTACTTC
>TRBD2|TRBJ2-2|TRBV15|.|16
CATSRDGRAGTGELFF
TGTGCCACCAGCAGAGATGGGAGGGCGGGGACCGGGGAGCTGTTTTTT
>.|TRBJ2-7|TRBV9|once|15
CASSVVGGPTYEQYF
TGTGCCAGCAGCGTAGTAGGGGGACCAACCTACGAGCAGTACTTC
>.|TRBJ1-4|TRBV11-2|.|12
CASTNWEEKLFF
TGTGCCAGCACGAATTGGGAGGAAAAACTGTTTTTT
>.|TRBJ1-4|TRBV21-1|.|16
CASSKAIARKGEKLFF
TGTGCCAGCAGCAAAGCGATAGCGCGTAAAGGTGAAAAACTGTTTTTT
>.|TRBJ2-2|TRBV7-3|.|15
CASSAYLQGSGELFF
TGTGCCAGCAGCGCATATTTACAGGGCTCCGGGGAGCTGTTTTTT
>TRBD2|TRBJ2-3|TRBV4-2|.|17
CASSHGRLAGGLDTQYF
TGTGCCAGCAGCCATGGGCGACTAGCGGGGGGACTAGATACGCAGTATTTT
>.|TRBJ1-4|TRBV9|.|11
CASSADEKLFF
TGTGCCAGCAGCGCAGATGAAAAACTGTTTTTT
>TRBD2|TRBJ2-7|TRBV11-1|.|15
CASSNREARPYEQYF
TGTGCCAGCAGCAACCGGGAGGCAAGGCCCTACGAGCAGTACTTC
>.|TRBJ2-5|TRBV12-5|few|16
CASAFVGRSAQETQYF
TGTGCTAGTGCGTTTGTGGGACGGTCCGCTCAAGAGACCCAGTACTTC
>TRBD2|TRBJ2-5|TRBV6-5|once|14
CASSYRRGGQTQYF
TGTGCCAGCAGTTACAGGCGGGGGGGTCAGACCCAGTACTTC